This record covers a single TCR beta chain. Its antigen is currently unknown. This sample is drawn from a study of post-analysis software for immune sequencing data. Study context: In terms of disease course, relapsing-remitting, secondary progressive and progressive-relapsing multiple sclerosis were included.

Germline CDR1 is ENHRY and CDR2 is SYGVKD. The CDR3 sequence is 13 residues long. Findings and limits, study-wide: Patients had higher frequencies than controls of four to six TRBV segments, including TRBV5-6, TRBV5-1 and TRBV20-1. Strong co-clustering by F measure was seen for same-batch samples.

Every TCR beta cDNA library bore unique molecular identifiers. Via MiXCR, TCRdb re-called the PCR reads, giving one row per CDR3 protein. In the table there are about 460,000 distinct CDR3 sequences, roughly 45% of which are singletons. The sequence was obtained from a girl between 10 and 17 years old with multiple sclerosis. The sample consisted of blood. The gene calls are TRBV10-3 and TRBJ2-4; the D call may be TRBD1 or TRBD2 (6 bases each). The J call could be wrong; TRBJ2-7 is a better fit for the DNA end. CDR3 residues: CAIKGGRGDEQYF. CDR3 DNA sequence: TGTGCCATCAAGGGGGGCCGCGGGGACGAGCAGTACTTC.